Presented here are 11 T cell receptor beta chains from one specimen sequenced in a study of blood T cell repertoires in COVID-19 (dated by TCRdb to about 2020). Libraries were built with the immunoSEQ multiplex PCR assay. The table was pulled from immuneACCESS by TCRdb, which kept in-frame rearrangements only. Such tables lose some clones; where checked, under half of the loss comes from unresolved V genes, and the rest has no known cause. This sample holds about 200,000 clones; around 86% were observed only once. The ten top clones hold 3.5% to 4.5% of the sample. Sequenced input: peripheral blood. The receptors shown here come from a man aged 45 to 65 with acute or convalescent COVID-19.

A remark on this clone: Relative to the germline gene, one junction end is altered; a read error may explain this. In DNA form, the CDR3 reads TGTGCCAGCAGTGAATCCACTAGCAATCAGCCCCGGCATTTT. Translated, it gives CASSESTSNQPRHF. The J gene is TRBJ1-5, the V gene TRBV25-1; the D is unclear. Germline V gene sequence: CDR1 MGHDK, CDR2 SYGVNS. The CDR3 is made up of 14 amino acids.

The chain links TRBV7-8 to TRBJ2-2, with 8 nucleotides matching TRBD1. Germline CDR1 SGHVS, CDR2 FQNEAQ. Trimming cost V 5 bases and J 8 bases; bases outside gene matches: 4. The length of the CDR3 is 13 residues. The CDR3 protein is CASSLRDRGELFF. CDR3 bases: TGTGCCAGCAGCCTCCGGGACAGGGGGGAGCTGTTTTTT.

The V gene is TRBV11-2, the J gene TRBJ1-2; possible D gene TRBD1, 5 bases. V was shortened by 4 bases and J by 8 bases, with 20 bases between the two germline ends. This CDR3 is 15 amino acids long. CDR1 SGHAT and CDR2 FQNNGV come from the germline V gene. The DNA of the CDR3 is TGTGCCAGCAGCTCAGAGGTATCCGGGGGAAACGGCTACACCTTC. Amino acid sequence: CASSSEVSGGNGYTF. The whole variable domain, filled in from reference TRBV11-2 and TRBJ1-2, reads EAGVAQSPRYKIIEKRQSVAFWCNPISGHATLYWYQQILGQGPKLLIQFQNNGVVDDSQLPKDRFSAERLKGVDSTLKIQPAKLEDSAVYLCASSSEVSGGNGYTFGSGTRLTVV.

The rearrangement uses TRBV21-1 and TRBJ2-4; the D call TRBD2 from the table was never checked on the DNA. TRBV21-1 is listed as a pseudogene. The CDR3 runs to 23 residues. As DNA, the CDR3 is TGTGCCAGCAGCAATGGCGAGGGGCGGGCTGCATTGGTATCGGGGCGGGGGAGAAACATTCAGTACTTC. Translation: CASSNGEGRAALVSGRGRNIQYF.

CDR3 in amino acids: CASSAHPGTGDQPQHF. CDR3 nucleotide sequence: TGTGCCAGCAGCGCCCACCCCGGGACAGGGGACCAGCCCCAGCATTTT. V usage is TRBV9 and J usage is TRBJ1-5, with 10 bases lining up with TRBD1. The CDR3 totals 16 residues. Germline trimming cut 3 bases from V and 7 bases from J; bases unmatched to any gene: 10. Germline lookup yields CDR1 SGDLS and CDR2 YYNGEE.

V usage is TRBV6-6 and J usage is TRBJ1-1; 8 positions agree with TRBD1. The CDR3 has 17 amino acids. Germline V gives CDR1 MNHNY, CDR2 SVGAGI (reference sequence). Losses at the gene ends were 5 bases for V and 4 bases for J; bases not matched to a gene: 15. The CDR3 is CASSPRQGLPSSTEAFF. The CDR3 DNA reads TGTGCCAGCAGTCCCCGACAGGGGCTCCCATCGAGCACTGAAGCTTTCTTT.

V gene TRBV6-1 combines with J gene TRBJ1-5; no definite D call. Germline V gene sequence: CDR1 MNHNS, CDR2 SASEGT. This CDR3 region has 18 residues. V was clipped by 0 bases and J by 0 bases, with 15 bases between them. DNA for the CDR3: TGTGCCAGCAGTGAAGCACCCCTCGGGTTTTATAGCAATCAGCCCCAGCATTTT. Its translation is CASSEAPLGFYSNQPQHF.

The genes are TRBV5-1 and TRBJ2-3, with 7 bases matching TRBD2. V shed 7 bases and J 1 base; nucleotides not matched to a gene: 9. The germline gives CDR1 SGHRS, CDR2 YFSETQ. This CDR3 comprises 15 residues. The CDR3 here is CASAEGGGRTDTQYF. In DNA form, the CDR3 reads TGCGCCAGCGCCGAAGGCGGGGGACGCACAGATACGCAGTATTTT. Together with reference TRBV5-1 and TRBJ2-3, the CDR3 gives the full variable domain: KAGVTQTPRYLIKTRGQQVTLSCSPISGHRSVSWYQQTPGQGLQFLFEYFSETQRNKGNFPGRFSGRQFSNSRSEMNVSTLELGDSALYLCASAEGGGRTDTQYFGPGTRLTVL.

This sequence joins TRBV19 and TRBJ1-1, with TRBD1 identical over 7 bases. The CDR3 contains 14 residues. CDR1 LNHDA and CDR2 SQIVND come from the germline V gene (reference sequence). V lost 3 bases, J lost 5 bases, and 6 bases stayed unmatched. CDR3 in DNA: TGTGCCAGTAGTATTGGACAGGCGCGGACTGAAGCTTTCTTT. Amino acids: CASSIGQARTEAFF.

This clone occurred a few times. The chain is built from TRBV6-4 and TRBJ1-1; D may be TRBD1 (6 bases). The CDR3 contains 14 residues. The germline V gene encodes CDR1 MRHNA and CDR2 SNTAGT. Deletions cut 5 bases from V and 1 base from J, with 11 bases between. CDR3 residues: CASSPMTGNTEAFF. CDR3 DNA: TGTGCCAGCAGTCCCATGACAGGGAACACTGAAGCTTTCTTT.

The rearrangement joins TRBV19 to TRBJ2-1; 9 bases map to TRBD2. The CDR3 runs 18 residues. CDR1 and CDR2 from the germline V gene are LNHDA and SQIVND (reference sequence). The V and J ends lost 1 base and 12 bases, in that order; junction bases with no gene match: 19. The chain's CDR3 is CASSIVQLRGLAGRPQFF. Here the CDR3 DNA reads TGTGCCAGTAGTATAGTACAACTCAGAGGGCTAGCGGGGAGACCGCAGTTCTTC.